This paragraph covers one T cell receptor beta chain sequence. The entry originates in a study of blood T cell repertoires in COVID-19. V lost 2 bases to trimming and J lost 6 bases, with 16 bases between them. Germline V gene data show CDR1 as SNHLY and CDR2 as FYNNEI. The CDR3 runs 15 residues. Authors' processing steps: From reference gene primer amplification, estimates of nucleated cell counts were derived. The repertoire was sequenced with immunoSEQ multiplex PCR; TCRdb's copy has only in-frame clones and lacks some. That table gives V, J and clone size, and the DNA gave D and trimming. The sample has about 140,000 clones; 70% to 90% are singletons.

The sample was peripheral blood. The clonotype was recovered from a man in his sixties or seventies with acute or convalescent COVID-19. V usage is TRBV2 and J usage is TRBJ1-2; possible D gene TRBD1, 5 bases. CDR3 protein: CASSEFEGRDNGYTF. The CDR3 bases are TGTGCCAGCAGTGAATTCGAAGGCAGGGATAATGGCTACACCTTC.